One TCR beta chain is described in this entry. The antigen is not known. Healthy HIV-negative adults with no recent acute infections or vaccinations were recruited as donors. The CDR3 consists of 17 residues. CDR1 and CDR2 from the germline V gene are SGDLS and YYNGEE. V was pared by 0 bases and J by 1 base, with 7 bases of the junction left unmatched. Researchers ran the assay at a deep level. Each replicate PCR on the sorted subsets used 200 to 250 ng DNA (approximately 33,000 T cell genomes). Assay used: immunoSEQ multiplex PCR; TCRdb lists only in-frame clones, some missing. This sample carries about 380,000 clones, roughly 96% of them seen once, and the ten largest clones take about 0.34%. The data belong to a study of shared clonotypes between healthy human individuals. General study results and limits: Although depth was large, rarefaction showed that sequencing of the sorted subsets was incomplete.

Input material: memory CD8+ T cells sorted from blood. Subset reported: CD45RO+ cells pooled with CCR7-negative TemRA cells. This chain uses TRBV9 with TRBJ2-3, with 8 bases identical to TRBD1. This sequence was found in a man aged 25-45 years in good health. CDR3 in DNA: TGTGCCAGCAGCGTAGGTGGACAGGGTGGGGGCACAGATACGCAGTATTTT. Its translation is CASSVGGQGGGTDTQYF.